This TCR beta chain was observed in a study of T-cell reconstitution after alpha-beta-depleted transplantation in children. V was clipped by 5 bases and J by 5 bases, with 15 bases between them. CDR3 length equals 14 residues. There are many counts of this clonotype. It was with unique molecular identifiers that the TCRbeta library was prepared. TCRdb reprocessed the PCR reads via MiXCR and lists one record per CDR3 protein. Counted here are around 410,000 distinct CDR3 sequences, roughly a tenth occurring once; the ten biggest clones make up over 4.5%. The chain has TRBV12-3 or TRBV12-4 and TRBJ2-5; D remains unclear. The material was PBMCs from the stem cell graft donor, obtained from the stem cell graft. This TCR derives from a human donor who donated a stem cell graft to a child with acute myeloid leukemia. The CDR3 sequence: CASSGPYSGETQYF. In DNA form, the CDR3 reads TGTGCCAGCAGTGGTCCCTATTCCGGGGAGACCCAGTACTTC.